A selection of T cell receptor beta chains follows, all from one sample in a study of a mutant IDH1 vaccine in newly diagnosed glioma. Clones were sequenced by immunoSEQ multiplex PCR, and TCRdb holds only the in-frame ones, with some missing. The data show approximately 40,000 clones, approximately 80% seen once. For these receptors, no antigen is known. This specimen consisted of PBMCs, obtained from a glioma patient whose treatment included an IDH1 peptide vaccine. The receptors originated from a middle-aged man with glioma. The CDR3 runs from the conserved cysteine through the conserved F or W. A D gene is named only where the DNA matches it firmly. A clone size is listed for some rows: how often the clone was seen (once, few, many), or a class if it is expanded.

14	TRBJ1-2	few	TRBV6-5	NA	CASSSGQGQMGYTF	TGTGCCAGCAGCTCGGGACAAGGCCAAATGGGCTACACCTTC
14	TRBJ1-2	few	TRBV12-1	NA	CASSFVGTAYGYTF	TGTGCCAGCAGCTTTGTAGGGACAGCCTATGGCTACACCTTC
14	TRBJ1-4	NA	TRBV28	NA	CASRPAVAYEKLFF	TGTGCCAGCAGGCCCGCCGTTGCGTATGAAAAACTGTTTTTT
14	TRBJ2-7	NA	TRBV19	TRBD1	CASSPTGSHYEQYF	TGTGCCAGTAGCCCGACAGGGTCCCACTACGAGCAGTACTTC
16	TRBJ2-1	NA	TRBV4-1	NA	CASSQAVNGPSNEQFF	TGCGCCAGCAGCCAAGCCGTCAATGGTCCCTCCAATGAGCAGTTCTTC
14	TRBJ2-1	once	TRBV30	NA	CAWSGGGSYNEQFF	TGTGCCTGGAGTGGAGGGGGCTCCTACAATGAGCAGTTCTTC
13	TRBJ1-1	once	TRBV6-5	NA	CASSYETYTEAFF	TGTGCCAGCAGTTACGAGACATACACTGAAGCTTTCTTT
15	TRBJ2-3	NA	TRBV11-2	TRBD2	CASSFTSGKRGTQYF	TGTGCCAGCAGCTTCACTAGCGGGAAAAGGGGTACGCAGTATTTT
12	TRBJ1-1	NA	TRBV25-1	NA	CASSAQGGEAFF	TGTGCCAGCAGTGCCCAGGGCGGTGAAGCTTTCTTT
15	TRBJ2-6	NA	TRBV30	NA	CAWSVKGSLANVLTF	TGTGCCTGGAGTGTAAAGGGCTCTCTGGCCAACGTCCTGACTTTC
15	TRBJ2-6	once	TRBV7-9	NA	CASSLQGASANVLTF	TGTGCCAGCAGCCTACAGGGAGCTTCGGCCAACGTCCTGACTTTC
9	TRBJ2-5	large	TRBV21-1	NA	CASSNTQYF	TGTGCCAGCAGCAATACCCAGTACTTC
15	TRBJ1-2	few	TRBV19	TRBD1	CASSLDRGRNYGYTF	TGTGCCAGTAGTCTCGACAGGGGCCGGAACTATGGCTACACCTTC
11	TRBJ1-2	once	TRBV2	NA	CATDGGYGYTF	TGTGCCACCGACGGGGGATATGGCTACACCTTC
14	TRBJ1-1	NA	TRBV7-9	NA	CASSLEGESTEAFF	TGTGCCAGCAGCTTAGAGGGGGAGAGCACTGAAGCTTTCTTT
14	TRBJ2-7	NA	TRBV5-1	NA	CASSLESLLGEQYF	TGCGCCAGCAGCTTGGAGTCCTTATTGGGCGAGCAGTACTTC
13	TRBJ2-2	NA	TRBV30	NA	CAWSVMGSGELFF	TGTGCCTGGAGTGTTATGGGGTCGGGGGAGCTGTTTTTT
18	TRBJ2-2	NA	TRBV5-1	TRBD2	CASSRPKIAGEHTGELFF	TGCGCCAGCAGCCGTCCCAAGATAGCGGGGGAGCACACCGGGGAGCTGTTTTTT
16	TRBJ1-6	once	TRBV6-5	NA	CASSYSVQGSGSPLHF	TGTGCCAGCAGTTACTCCGTCCAGGGGAGCGGTTCACCCCTCCACTTT
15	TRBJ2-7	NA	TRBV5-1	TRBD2	CASSLLAGGPHEQYF	TGCGCCAGCAGCTTGTTAGCGGGGGGGCCCCACGAGCAGTACTTC
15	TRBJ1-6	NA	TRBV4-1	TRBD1	CASSQGEGAGSPLHF	TGCGCCAGCAGCCAAGGGGAGGGGGCAGGGTCACCCCTCCACTTT
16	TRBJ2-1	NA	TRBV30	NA	CAWSVKDSSSYNEQFF	TGTGCCTGGAGTGTTAAGGACAGTAGCTCCTACAATGAGCAGTTCTTC